The rows below give T cell receptor beta chains drawn from one sample of a study of T cell responses to AZD1222 COVID-19 vaccine. Profiling relied on immunoSEQ multiplex PCR, and the TCRdb table lists in-frame clones only, not all of them. The data contain approximately 170,000 clones, 80% to 95% of them seen just once; the ten biggest clones take up approximately 4.4%. Sequencing used peripheral blood, obtained on day 0 of AZD1222 vaccination. These receptors originate from an adult in good health. Both conserved end residues are part of each CDR3. The D gene is left open where the match is weak.

d_call: -
j_call: TRBJ1-2
v_call: TRBV6-1
cdr3_aa: CASSERSKGYTF
cdr3_nt: TGTGCCAGCAGTGAGCGATCCAAGGGCTACACCTTC

d_call: -
j_call: TRBJ1-5
v_call: TRBV11-1
cdr3_aa: CASSLTGESNQPQHF
cdr3_nt: TGTGCCAGCAGCTTAACGGGGGAGAGCAATCAGCCCCAGCATTTT

d_call: -
j_call: TRBJ2-1
v_call: TRBV19
cdr3_aa: CASSIIGGTYNEQFF
cdr3_nt: TGTGCCAGTAGTATAATTGGCGGGACATACAATGAGCAGTTCTTC

d_call: -
j_call: TRBJ2-7
v_call: TRBV28
cdr3_aa: CASSSSFGPAADEQYF
cdr3_nt: TGTGCCAGCAGTTCGAGTTTCGGCCCCGCGGCAGACGAGCAGTACTTC

d_call: TRBD2
j_call: TRBJ2-1
v_call: TRBV14
cdr3_aa: CASSAYRTSGRSYNEQFF
cdr3_nt: TGTGCCAGCAGCGCGTACCGGACTAGCGGGAGGTCCTACAATGAGCAGTTCTTC

d_call: TRBD2
j_call: TRBJ2-1
v_call: TRBV5-4
cdr3_aa: CASSETSGSFNEQFF
cdr3_nt: TGTGCCAGCAGCGAGACTAGCGGGAGTTTTAATGAGCAGTTCTTC

d_call: TRBD2
j_call: TRBJ2-3
v_call: TRBV11-2
cdr3_aa: CASSLVLAGGPNTQYF
cdr3_nt: TGTGCCAGCAGCTTAGTTTTAGCGGGAGGGCCCAATACGCAGTATTTT

d_call: -
j_call: TRBJ2-1
v_call: TRBV19
cdr3_aa: CASSIVVGGLNEQFF
cdr3_nt: TGTGCCAGTAGTATAGTAGTTGGGGGCCTCAATGAGCAGTTCTTC

d_call: TRBD2
j_call: TRBJ2-1
v_call: TRBV11-3
cdr3_aa: CASSLGLAGGYNEQFF
cdr3_nt: TGTGCCAGCAGCTTGGGACTAGCGGGAGGTTACAATGAGCAGTTCTTC

d_call: TRBD1
j_call: TRBJ2-2
v_call: TRBV7-2
cdr3_aa: CASSFRGPDTGELFF
cdr3_nt: TGTGCCAGCAGCTTCAGGGGGCCGGACACCGGGGAGCTGTTTTTT

d_call: -
j_call: TRBJ2-2
v_call: TRBV5-1
cdr3_aa: CASRSFNTGELFF
cdr3_nt: TGCGCCAGCAGATCATTTAACACCGGGGAGCTGTTTTTT

d_call: TRBD1
j_call: TRBJ2-7
v_call: TRBV27
cdr3_aa: CASSLSGTGAYEQYF
cdr3_nt: TGTGCCAGCAGTCTCTCCGGGACAGGGGCCTACGAGCAGTACTTC

d_call: -
j_call: TRBJ1-3
v_call: TRBV19
cdr3_aa: CASSTGSGNTIYF
cdr3_nt: TGTGCCAGTAGTACCGGCTCTGGAAACACCATATATTTT

d_call: TRBD1
j_call: TRBJ2-5
v_call: TRBV11-1
cdr3_aa: CASSRRRGSYQETQYF
cdr3_nt: TGTGCCAGCAGCCGCCGCAGGGGGTCCTACCAAGAGACCCAGTACTTC

d_call: -
j_call: TRBJ2-1
v_call: TRBV18
cdr3_aa: CASSPQRMDTYNEQFF
cdr3_nt: TGTGCCAGCTCACCACAACGGATGGACACCTACAATGAGCAGTTCTTC

d_call: TRBD1
j_call: TRBJ1-6
v_call: TRBV6-5
cdr3_aa: CASSRQVDRGSPLHF
cdr3_nt: TGTGCCAGCAGTCGCCAGGTCGACAGGGGATCACCCCTCCACTTT